Described below is a single TCR beta chain sequence and its context. Its antigen is currently not known. No qualities accompany the bases; no much larger clone lies one base away. CDR1 and CDR2 (SGHRS, YFSETQ) derive from the germline V gene. The CDR3, cysteine through phenylalanine, is 14 amino acids long. Left in the record is the CDR3 DNA by itself, 42 bases read in frame from the first base. V sheds 0 bases and J sheds 3 bases, leaving 9 bases between their ends. The data were obtained in a study of lymphopenia after photon versus proton radiotherapy (dated by TCRdb to about 2019). As for the study more broadly: The study compared the immunological effects of photon versus proton radiation therapy in patients with gastrointestinal tumors who developed high-grade lymphopenia. A cohort of around 20 patients with gastrointestinal tumors who received either photon or proton therapy and subsequently developed lymphopenia was included. The goal of the study was to describe how the two radiation modalities differ in their effects on the immune system. Study-wide findings and limitations: After the lymphocyte count nadir, oligoclonal expansion, especially of CD8+ Temra cells, was observed in photon-treated repertoires, and the drop in diversity was driven by this expansion. The authors looked at the survival association only in patients who died, and they framed better survival with proton therapy as a possibility rather than a demonstrated result. Across the cohort, a larger post-nadir drop in TCR diversity was inversely correlated with overall survival time among patients who died. During treatment, patients who received proton therapy stayed relatively stable, whereas patients who received photon therapy lost naive T cells and TCR diversity and gained effector/memory populations.

The library was obtained by the immunoSEQ multiplex PCR assay. T cell repertoires were profiled with deep sequencing of rearranged TCR beta loci together with multiparametric flow cytometry. Sourced from immuneACCESS, this table was stored by TCRdb with only in-frame sequences that have V and J called. A share of the clones is absent; for the studies checked, an unresolved V gene accounts for under half, and the remainder has no known explanation. For this sample there are about 20,000 clones; roughly 90% appear just once. Approximately 1.7% of the sample is taken by the ten largest. This TCR was sampled from a woman in her forties with cholangiocarcinoma. The material was peripheral blood, obtained from a patient treated with photon-based radiotherapy. The receptor chain draws on TRBV5-1 and TRBJ1-1, with TRBD1 as a weak D call on 5 bases. CDR3 protein: CASSLAWGDTEAFF. The bases are TGCGCCAGCAGCTTGGCCTGGGGCGACACTGAAGCTTTCTTT.